The rows below give T cell receptor beta chains drawn from one sample of a study of type 1 and type 2 diabetes patients. MiXCR was run by TCRdb on the multiplex PCR reads, yielding one entry per CDR3 protein. Counted here are 280,000 or so distinct CDR3 sequences, more than 45% occurring once; the ten biggest clones make up approximately 15%. Sequencing input: peripheral blood mononuclear cells (PBMCs). The receptors come from a man between 18 and 35 years old with type 2 diabetes. Each CDR3 is given with its conserved first and last residue. A D gene is named only where the DNA matches it firmly. Not all rows give a size; the values are once, few, many and, for expanded clones, a class.

clone_size j_call d_call v_call cdr3_nt cdr3_aa
NA TRBJ1-5 NA TRBV27 TGTGCCAGCAGTTTACAGGGCCTAGGGCAGCCCCAGCATTTT CASSLQGLGQPQHF
NA TRBJ1-2 NA TRBV27 TGTGCCAGCATAGGGTACTATGGCTACACCTTC CASIGYYGYTF
NA TRBJ1-5 NA TRBV6-1 TGTGCCAGCCTGACTGGACAGTTAAACCAGCCCCAGCATTTT CASLTGQLNQPQHF
NA TRBJ2-2 NA TRBV19 TGTGCCAGTAGTATAGATGGGGTGTGGTCCACCGGGGAGCTGTTTTTT CASSIDGVWSTGELFF
NA TRBJ2-7 NA TRBV7-2 TGTGCCAGCAGCTCGTATAGACAGAGCTCCTACGAGCAGTACTTC CASSSYRQSSYEQYF
NA TRBJ1-6 NA TRBV20-1 TGCAGTGCTAGAGATCTAGGGACACCCCTCCACTTT CSARDLGTPLHF
few TRBJ2-5 NA TRBV27 TGTGCCAGCAGTCTCCGGGACTCATATCTAGAGACCCAGTACTTC CASSLRDSYLETQYF
NA TRBJ2-3 NA TRBV6-5 TGTGCCAGCAGTGCCCGGGAGAGCACAGATACGCAGTATTTT CASSARESTDTQYF
NA TRBJ1-6 NA TRBV7-6 TGTGCCAGCAGCTTATCTCGGGGCAACCCCTATAATTCACCCCTCCACTTT CASSLSRGNPYNSPLHF
NA TRBJ2-7 NA TRBV25-1 TGTGCCAGCACTCCGCCCCTGACAGGACAGAGGTCCTACGAGCAGTACTTC CASTPPLTGQRSYEQYF
NA TRBJ2-5 TRBD2 TRBV4-2 TGTGCCAGCAGCTTGAGCGGGGGGTCCCAAGAGACCCAGTACTTC CASSLSGGSQETQYF
NA TRBJ2-3 TRBD2 TRBV10-3 TGTGCCATCGGAGGAGGGGCGGGAGTCGGCACAGATACGCAGTATTTT CAIGGGAGVGTDTQYF
NA TRBJ1-2 TRBD1 TRBV28 TGTGCCAGCAGTTCCCCCCTAGGGGGCGAGGCTGGCTACACCTTC CASSSPLGGEAGYTF
few TRBJ2-2 NA TRBV7-2 TGTGCCAGCAGCTTAGTTAGACAGACCGGGGAGCTGTTTTTT CASSLVRQTGELFF
NA TRBJ2-7 TRBD2 TRBV7-6 TGTGCCAGCAGCTTAGGTAGCGGGGGGGCTTCCACCTACGAGCAGTACTTC CASSLGSGGASTYEQYF
NA TRBJ1-5 NA TRBV2 TGTGCCAGCAGTGAAGCGCGTCAGCCCCAGCATTTT CASSEARQPQHF
NA TRBJ1-1 TRBD1 TRBV15 TGTGCCACCAGCAGAGACAGGGGGCACACTGAAGCTTTCTTT CATSRDRGHTEAFF
NA TRBJ2-7 NA TRBV20-1 TGCAGTGCTCAATCCCAGGTTAAGGACTACGAGCAGTACTTC CSAQSQVKDYEQYF
few TRBJ2-5 TRBD2 TRBV29-1 TGCAGCGCTAACGGACTAGCGGGGTCGGAGACCCAGTACTTC CSANGLAGSETQYF
few TRBJ1-6 TRBD1 TRBV7-2 TGTGCCAGCAGCTTGGGACAGGGTACAAGTTCACCCCTCCACTTT CASSLGQGTSSPLHF
NA TRBJ2-1 TRBD2 TRBV7-3 TGTGCCAGCAGCTTGTGGGCTGCGGGAGGGTCCACTGAGCAGTTCTTC CASSLWAAGGSTEQFF
NA TRBJ2-7 NA TRBV20-1 TGCAGTGCTAGAGATTGGAGGAACCTGTACGAGCAGTACTTC CSARDWRNLYEQYF
NA TRBJ2-1 TRBD2 TRBV20-1 TGCAGTGCTAGAGATCCTCGCGGACTAGGGAGCGGTGAGCAGTTCTTC CSARDPRGLGSGEQFF
few TRBJ2-4 NA TRBV2 TGTGCCAGCAACGAAGGGGGTCTAGCCAAAAACATTCAGTACTTC CASNEGGLAKNIQYF
NA TRBJ2-5 TRBD1 TRBV20-1 TGCAGTGCTAGAGGACTTTCAGGGGGCAGTCGGGAGACCCAGTACTTC CSARGLSGGSRETQYF
once TRBJ2-7 NA TRBV6-6 TGTGCCAGCCAACGGGACAACTCCTACGAGCAGTACTTC CASQRDNSYEQYF